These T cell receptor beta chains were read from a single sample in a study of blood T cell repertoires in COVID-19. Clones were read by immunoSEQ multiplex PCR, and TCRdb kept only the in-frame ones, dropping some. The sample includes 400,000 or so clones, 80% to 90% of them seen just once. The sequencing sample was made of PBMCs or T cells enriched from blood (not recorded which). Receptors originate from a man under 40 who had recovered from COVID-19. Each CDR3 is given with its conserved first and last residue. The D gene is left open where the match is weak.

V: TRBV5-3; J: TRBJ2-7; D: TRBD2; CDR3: CARRSGGRSPYEQYF
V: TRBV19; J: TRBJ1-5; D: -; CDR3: CASSILRELEQPQHF
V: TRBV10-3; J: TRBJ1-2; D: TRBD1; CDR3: CAISESSRRQGGYGYTF
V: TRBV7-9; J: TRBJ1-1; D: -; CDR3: CASSPTPGSGDRTEAFF
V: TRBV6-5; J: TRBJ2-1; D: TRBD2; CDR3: CASSSAGVGSYNEQFF
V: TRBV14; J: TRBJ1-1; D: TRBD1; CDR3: CASSAGGRVNTEAFF
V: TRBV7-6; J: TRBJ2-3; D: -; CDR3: CASSPGGGSSTDTQYF
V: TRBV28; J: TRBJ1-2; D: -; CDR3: CASSLPSFDSRTNYGYTF
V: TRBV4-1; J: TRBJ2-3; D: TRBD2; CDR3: CASSQVTSGRDTQYF
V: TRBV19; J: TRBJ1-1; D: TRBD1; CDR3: CASSIGGQAEAFF
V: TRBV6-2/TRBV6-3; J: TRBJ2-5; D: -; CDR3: CASSYSDGSETQYF
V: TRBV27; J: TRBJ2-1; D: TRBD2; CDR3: CASTTMTSGLFDEQFF
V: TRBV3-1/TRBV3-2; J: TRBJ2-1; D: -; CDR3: CASSQDVVLYNEQFF
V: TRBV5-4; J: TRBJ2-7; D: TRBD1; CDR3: CASSLKGQVSYEQYF
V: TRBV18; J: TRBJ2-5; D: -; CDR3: CASSPSTETQYF
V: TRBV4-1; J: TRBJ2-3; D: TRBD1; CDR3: CASSQRAPGTASTDTQYF
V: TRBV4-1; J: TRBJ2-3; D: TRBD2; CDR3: CASSQDGLAGGTDTQYF
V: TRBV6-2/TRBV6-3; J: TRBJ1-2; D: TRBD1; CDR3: CASSLRQGYGGYTF
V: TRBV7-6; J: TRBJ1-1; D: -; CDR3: CASSLYLEGMNTEAFF
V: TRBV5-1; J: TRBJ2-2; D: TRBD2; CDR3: CASSSPSGRASTGELFF
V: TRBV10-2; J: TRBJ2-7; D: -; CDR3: CASTLDIIYEQYF
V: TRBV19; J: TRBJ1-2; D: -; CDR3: CASTGGLAGYTF
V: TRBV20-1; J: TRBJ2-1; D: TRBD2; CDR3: CSASPASGINNEQFF
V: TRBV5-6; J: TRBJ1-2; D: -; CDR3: CASRDNNYGYTF
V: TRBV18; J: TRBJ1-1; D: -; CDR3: CASSPSSDRVGTEAFF
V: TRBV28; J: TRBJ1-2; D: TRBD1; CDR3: CASRTGQVYGYTF
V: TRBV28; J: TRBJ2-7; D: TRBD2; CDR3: CASTTIGAGGYEQYF
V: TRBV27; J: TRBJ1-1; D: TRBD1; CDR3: CASLDRGGNTEAFF
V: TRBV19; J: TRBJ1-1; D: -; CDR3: CASNLRGTRMNTEAFF
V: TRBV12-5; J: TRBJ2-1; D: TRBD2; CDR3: CTSGPGLAGDVEQFF
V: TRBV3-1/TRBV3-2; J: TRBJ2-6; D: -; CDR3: CASSRDFDESSGANVLTF
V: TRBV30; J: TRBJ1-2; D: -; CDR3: CAWSDLSGSHYGYTF
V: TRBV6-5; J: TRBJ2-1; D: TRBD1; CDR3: CASRNGQGQWFF
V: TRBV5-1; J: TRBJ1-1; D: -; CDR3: CASSTDGQWNTEAFF
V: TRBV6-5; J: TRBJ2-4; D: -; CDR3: CASSPGTQNIQYF
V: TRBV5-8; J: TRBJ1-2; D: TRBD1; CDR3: CASSARLTGERYGYTF
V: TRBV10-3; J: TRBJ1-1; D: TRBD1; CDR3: CAITPDRELRGAFF
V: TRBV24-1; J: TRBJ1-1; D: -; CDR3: CATALAQTGEAFF
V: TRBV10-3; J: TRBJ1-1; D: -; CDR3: CAIGFQGTEAFF
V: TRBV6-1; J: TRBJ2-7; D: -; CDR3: CASSDLYEQYF
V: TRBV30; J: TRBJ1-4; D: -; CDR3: CAWSAGSEKLFF
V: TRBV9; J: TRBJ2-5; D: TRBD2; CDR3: CASSPGTSVQETQYF
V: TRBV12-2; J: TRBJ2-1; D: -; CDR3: CASRLATPSGRRNEQFF
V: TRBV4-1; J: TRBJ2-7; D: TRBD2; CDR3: CASSPRPGLAPNYEQYF
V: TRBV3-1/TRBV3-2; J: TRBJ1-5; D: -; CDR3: CASSPSDNQPQHF
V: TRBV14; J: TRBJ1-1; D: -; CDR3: CASRVGGSTEAFF
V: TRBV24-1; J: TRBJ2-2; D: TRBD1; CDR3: CATSEVDRDTGELFF
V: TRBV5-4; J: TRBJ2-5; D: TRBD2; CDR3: CASSPPGGAETQYF
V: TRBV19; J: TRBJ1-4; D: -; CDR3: CASSIGTVNEKLFF
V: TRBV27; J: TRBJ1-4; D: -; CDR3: CASSFRPPSTTPSKLFF
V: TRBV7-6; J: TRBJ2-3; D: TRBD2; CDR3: CASSRPGLAGGPITDTQYF
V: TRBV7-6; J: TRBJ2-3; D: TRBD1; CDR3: CASSRGPTGTGFADTQYF
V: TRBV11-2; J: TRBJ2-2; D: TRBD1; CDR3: CASSLGQGYGELFF
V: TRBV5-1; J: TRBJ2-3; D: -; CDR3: CASTSPRLDTQYF
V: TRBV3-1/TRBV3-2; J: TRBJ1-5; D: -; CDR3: CASSQVNQPQHF
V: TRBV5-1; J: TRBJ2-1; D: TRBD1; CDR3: CASSSRQGMINEQFF
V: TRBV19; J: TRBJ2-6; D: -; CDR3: CASSRYKRAGANVLTF
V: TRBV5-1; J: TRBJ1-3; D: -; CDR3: CASSLVGEDAGNTIYF
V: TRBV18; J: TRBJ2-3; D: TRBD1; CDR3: CASSPNGQGGDTQYF
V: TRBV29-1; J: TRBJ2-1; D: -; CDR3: CSGAWESEQFF